The 27 T cell receptor beta chains listed next were all sequenced from one sample in a study of breast tumors, draining lymph nodes, adjacent tissues. Samples came from axillary lymph nodes draining the breast cancer. TCRdb processed the multiplex PCR reads anew with MiXCR; each CDR3 protein has one entry. The repertoire holds more than 200,000 distinct CDR3 sequences, with about 34% as singletons. Sample: axillary lymph node tissue. The origin of the receptors is a female donor with breast cancer. Some clones in this sample may be carry-over from other donors' samples.

The V gene is TRBV2, the J gene TRBJ1-4; D not resolved. In germline, CDR1 is SNHLY, CDR2 FYNNEI. V was trimmed by 8 bases and J by 5 bases, leaving 18 bases between them. The CDR3 sequence is 15 residues long. DNA for the CDR3: TGTGCCAGCTGGCTAGCGGGAATTGGAAATGAAAAACTGTTTTTT. Amino acid sequence: CASWLAGIGNEKLFF.

This chain uses TRBV19 with TRBJ1-1, with TRBD1 as a possible D gene (5 bases). The CDR3 has 14 amino acids. Germline V gives CDR1 LNHDA, CDR2 SQIVND (reference sequence). The V end was cut by 8 bases, the J end by 8 bases, with 21 bases between. This chain's CDR3 is CASGASRTDKEAFF. The CDR3 DNA is TGTGCCAGTGGTGCCAGCCGAACGGACAAAGAAGCTTTCTTT.

This clonotype was seen at least ten times. The chain is built from TRBV20-1 and TRBJ1-5; D is possibly TRBD1 (5 bases). This CDR3 spans 13 amino acids. Trimming removed 5 bases from V and 3 bases from J, with 11 bases in between. Germline CDR1 reads DFQATT; CDR2 reads SNEGSKA (reference sequence). This CDR3 reads CSAQPGLNQPQHF. As DNA, the CDR3 is TGCAGTGCTCAGCCGGGACTCAATCAGCCCCAGCATTTT.

This clonotype was detected only once. A read error may account for a junction end that differs from germline. The rearrangement joins TRBV19 to TRBJ1-5, with 8 bases identical to TRBD1. Germline CDR1 and CDR2: LNHDA and SQIVND (reference sequence). The CDR3 is 18 residues long. The CDR3 region has the DNA TGTGCCAGTAGTAGTTCCGACAGGGGAAGGCGGGGCAATCAGCCCCACCATTTT. It specifies CASSSSDRGRRGNQPHHF.

This clonotype has at least ten counts. This chain connects TRBV5-1 to TRBJ2-7; D is perhaps TRBD2 (6 bases). The V gene lost 0 bases and the J gene lost 6 bases, with 19 bases spanning the gap. In germline, CDR1 is SGHRS, CDR2 YFSETQ. The CDR3 contains 16 residues. The CDR3 bases are TGCGCCAGCAGCTTGGCCCCCTGGCGGGACGGCCGCGAGCAGTACTTC. It yields the protein CASSLAPWRDGREQYF.

This clonotype showed up just once. At one end the junction does not follow the germline gene, possibly because of a read error. V usage is TRBV29-1 and J usage is TRBJ2-1; the match to TRBD2 covers 9 bases. The CDR3 runs 14 residues. Germline lookup yields CDR1 SQVTM and CDR2 ANQGSEA. The CDR3 DNA reads as TGCAGCGCTGAAGAGAGGGGGACTAGCCAGACACAGTTCTTC. Translated, it gives CSAEERGTSQTQFF.

This clonotype was detected many times. The gene calls are TRBV18 and TRBJ2-5, with D perhaps assigned TRBD1 or TRBD2 (5 bases each). The CDR3 has 16 residues. Per the germline V gene, CDR1 is KGHSH and CDR2 is LQKENI. V dropped 1 base and J dropped 2 bases, with 14 bases sitting between them. CDR3 sequence reads: CASSPLHKRGQETQYF. In nucleotides, the CDR3 is TGTGCCAGCTCACCACTTCACAAGAGGGGACAAGAGACCCAGTACTTC.

Ten or more counts support this clonotype. This chain connects TRBV19 to TRBJ1-5; D gene ambiguous. The CDR3 extends over 14 amino acids. V lost 3 bases, J lost 5 bases, and 11 bases lay in between. CDR1 and CDR2 from the germline V gene are LNHDA and SQIVND (reference sequence). CDR3 sequence (DNA): TGTGCCAGTAGTATCTTAGCCCCTGATCAGCCCCAGCATTTT. Translation gives CASSILAPDQPQHF.

This clonotype was seen repeatedly, ten times or more. The chain recombines TRBV6-1 with TRBJ2-5, with D possibly being TRBD1 (5 bases). V gave up 7 bases and J gave up 4 bases, with 10 bases separating them. The CDR3 consists of 12 residues. In germline, CDR1 is MNHNS, CDR2 SASEGT. CDR3 in DNA: TGTGCCAGCACCGACAGCTTAGAGACCCAGTACTTC. It yields the protein CASTDSLETQYF.

This clonotype was picked up many times. V is TRBV19 and J is TRBJ1-2, with no clear D. Germline-derived CDR1 and CDR2 are LNHDA and SQIVND (reference sequence). V lost 5 bases and J lost 0, with 10 bases in between. This CDR3 has 14 amino acids. DNA for the CDR3: TGTGCCAGTAGTCCCTTGGTAACTAACTATGGCTACACCTTC. It yields the protein CASSPLVTNYGYTF.

On this clonotype itself: A read error is possible here, since a much larger clone lies one base away. The chain has TRBV20-1 and TRBJ1-1; D ambiguous. This CDR3 comprises 11 residues. From germline, CDR1 is DFQATT and CDR2 SNEGSKA (reference sequence). DNA of the CDR3: TGCAGTGCTTCCCACGACACTGAAGCTTCCTTT. It is translated as CSASHDTEASF.

This clonotype was picked up many times. This chain links TRBV6-6 with TRBJ2-7, with D maybe TRBD2 (5 bases). Trimming took off 5 bases at V and 4 bases at J, with 12 bases between the two ends. Looked up from germline, CDR1 is MNHNY and CDR2 is SVGAGI (reference sequence). The CDR3 has 13 amino acids. The DNA of the CDR3 is TGTGCCAGCAGTCACGAGGGTTTTTACGAGCAGTACTTC. As protein: CASSHEGFYEQYF.

The chain joins TRBV20-1 to TRBJ1-4; D not resolved. Germline V gene sequence: CDR1 DFQATT, CDR2 SNEGSKA (reference sequence). Trimming removed 6 bases at V and 6 bases at J, with 8 bases between. This CDR3 has 11 residues. Here the CDR3 reads CSAPDHEKLFF. The CDR3 coding sequence is TGCAGTGCCCCGGACCATGAAAAACTGTTTTTT.

At least ten counts were recorded for this clonotype. The chain uses TRBV28 and TRBJ1-2, with a tentative D call TRBD1 (6 bases). Per the germline V gene, CDR1 is MDHEN and CDR2 is SYDVKM. V was clipped by 7 bases and J by 4 bases, with 10 bases between them. The length of the CDR3 is 12 residues. The CDR3 DNA follows: TGTGCCAGCACCCGGACAGTCTATGGCTACACCTTC. This translates into CASTRTVYGYTF.

This clonotype was seen many times. This rearrangement joins TRBV4-2 to TRBJ2-3; possibly TRBD1 or TRBD2 for D (5 bases each). The germline V and J ends were trimmed by 2 bases and 6 bases, with 15 bases remaining between them. Germline V gene data show CDR1 as LGHNA and CDR2 as YNFKEQ. This CDR3 is built from 15 residues. The CDR3 sequence is CASSQPGTSADTQYF. CDR3 DNA sequence: TGTGCCAGCAGCCAACCCGGGACCAGCGCCGATACGCAGTATTTT.

The table lists this clonotype with a count of one. The chain recombines TRBV5-8 with TRBJ2-1, with 10 bases lining up with TRBD1. This CDR3 has 16 residues. CDR1 and CDR2 from the germline V gene are SGHTS and YDEGEE. V dropped 4 bases and J dropped 6; count of bases not matched to a gene: 10. CDR3 sequence (DNA): TGTGCCAGCAGCCCGTACGGGACAGGGGAACTCAATGAGCAGTTCTTC. This translates into CASSPYGTGELNEQFF. The full variable domain, completed using reference TRBV5-8 and TRBJ2-1, is EAGVTQSPTHLIKTRGQQATLRCSPISGHTSVYWYQQALGLGLQFLLWYDEGEERNRGNFPPRFSGRQFPNYSSELNVNALELEDSALYLCASSPYGTGELNEQFFGPGTRLTVL.

The chain combines TRBV9 with TRBJ2-6; possible D gene TRBD2, 6 bases. Trimming removed 5 bases at V and 1 base at J, with 10 bases between. The CDR3 has 15 residues. The germline CDR1 and CDR2 sequences are SGDLS and YYNGEE. CDR3 sequence: CASSGGRSGANVLTF. The CDR3 bases are TGTGCCAGCAGTGGGGGGAGGTCTGGGGCCAACGTCCTGACTTTC.

This clonotype was seen repeatedly, ten times or more. The chain carries TRBV3-1 and TRBJ1-6; TRBD1 agrees at 7 bases. Looked up from germline, CDR1 is LGHDT and CDR2 is YNNKEL (reference sequence). CDR3 size: 16 residues. V trimming: 0 bases; J trimming: 8 bases; junction bases outside the gene matches: 7. CDR3 loop: CASSQEYPGGDSPLHF. In nucleotides, the CDR3 is TGTGCCAGCAGCCAAGAATACCCAGGGGGTGATTCACCCCTCCACTTT. Variable domain in full (rest from reference TRBV3-1 and TRBJ1-6): DTAVSQTPKYLVTQMGNDKSIKCEQNLGHDTMYWYKQDSKKFLKIMFSYNNKELIINETVPNRFSPKSPDKAHLNLHINSLELGDSAVYFCASSQEYPGGDSPLHFGNGTRLTVT.

This clonotype was detected ten times or more. J is TRBJ1-3 and V is TRBV3-1; D not resolved. With 1 base removed from V and 7 bases from J, the gap between germline ends came to 11 bases. CDR3 length: 14 residues. From germline, CDR1 is LGHDT and CDR2 YNNKEL (reference sequence). CDR3 sequence: CASSQVKGGNTIYF. The DNA for the CDR3 is TGTGCCAGCAGCCAAGTTAAAGGCGGGAACACCATATATTTT.

This clonotype was recorded a few times. This chain links TRBV18 with TRBJ2-1; 9 nucleotides agree with TRBD2. This CDR3 is built from 15 residues. V shed 2 bases, J shed 4 bases, and the junction held 3 bases outside the gene matches. CDR1 and CDR2 (germline): KGHSH, LQKENI. CDR3 DNA: TGTGCCAGCTCACCAGTAGCGGGAGAGTACAATGAGCAGTTCTTC. This codes for CASSPVAGEYNEQFF.

The chain couples TRBV24-1 to TRBJ2-5; tentatively, D is TRBD1 or TRBD2 (6 bases each). V was trimmed by 6 bases and J by 2 bases, leaving 18 bases between them. The CDR3 covers 16 residues. Per germline, CDR1 KGHDR and CDR2 SFDVKD. Here the CDR3 reads CATSLGQGRRQETQYF. CDR3 nucleotides: TGTGCCACCAGTTTGGGGCAGGGGAGGAGGCAAGAGACCCAGTACTTC.

This clonotype was seen only a few times. The chain couples TRBV19 to TRBJ1-1; perhaps TRBD1 as D (5 bases). This CDR3 comprises 16 residues. Looked up from germline, CDR1 is LNHDA and CDR2 is SQIVND (reference sequence). V was trimmed by 8 bases and J by 2 bases, leaving 21 bases between them. The CDR3 is CASRSGLEGVNTEAFF. The CDR3 nucleotides read TGTGCCAGTCGCTCAGGGTTAGAGGGTGTAAACACTGAAGCTTTCTTT.

The chain couples TRBV2 to TRBJ2-1, with TRBD2 matching 12 bases. Germline V CDR1 and CDR2: SNHLY, FYNNEI. This CDR3 is built from 17 residues. V trimming: 3 bases; J trimming: 4 bases; junction bases outside the gene matches: 7. As DNA, the CDR3 is TGTGCCAGCAGTGAGGCTAGCGGGGGGGCAGGGTACAATGAGCAGTTCTTC. Translating it yields CASSEASGGAGYNEQFF. Together with reference TRBV2 and TRBJ2-1, the CDR3 gives the full variable domain: EPEVTQTPSHQVTQMGQEVILRCVPISNHLYFYWYRQILGQKVEFLVSFYNNEISEKSEIFDDQFSVERPDGSNFTLKIRSTKLEDSAMYFCASSEASGGAGYNEQFFGPGTRLTVL.

Comments on this clonotype: A single base separates this from a much larger clone, so it may be a read error. The rearrangement joins TRBV5-6 to TRBJ2-2, with 7 bases fitting TRBD2. CDR3 length: 15 residues. Germline V gene data show CDR1 as SGHDT and CDR2 as YYEEEE. DNA for the CDR3: TGTGCCACCAGCAGGAGGGGACTACACACCGGGGAGCTGTTTTTT. Protein: CATSRRGLHTGELFF.

This clonotype was recorded many times. The chain combines TRBV6-5 with TRBJ2-1, with 11 bases matching TRBD2. Unmatched junction bases numbered 9, after V lost 6 bases and J lost 8 bases. The length of the CDR3 is 15 residues. From germline, CDR1 is MNHEY and CDR2 SVGAGI. The CDR3 protein is CASRPTSGRGYEQFF. CDR3 nucleotides: TGTGCCAGCAGACCCACTAGCGGGAGAGGGTATGAGCAGTTCTTC.

This clonotype was picked up many times. The chain is built from TRBV28 and TRBJ2-5, with 8 nucleotides matching TRBD1. The trim removed 6 bases at V and 3 bases at J, leaving 12 bases unmatched. CDR3 length equals 16 residues. Germline assignment: CDR1 MDHEN and CDR2 SYDVKM. The CDR3 coding sequence is TGTGCCAGCAGGGCCCGTCGCAGGGGGCAGGAAGAGACCCAGTACTTC. Protein product: CASRARRRGQEETQYF. Drawing the rest from reference TRBV28 and TRBJ2-5, the complete variable domain is DVKVTQSSRYLVKRTGEKVFLECVQDMDHENMFWYRQDPGLGLRLIYFSYDVKMKEKGDIPEGYSVSREKKERFSLILESASTNQTSMYLCASRARRRGQEETQYFGPGTRLLVL.

This chain links TRBV3-1 with TRBJ2-1; D uncertain. The length of the CDR3 is 17 residues. The germline V gene encodes CDR1 LGHDT and CDR2 YNNKEL (reference sequence). The V and J ends lost 2 bases and 2 bases respectively, with 16 bases between them. CDR3 in DNA: TGTGCCAGCAGCCAAAACCCCATGAGACTCACCTACAATGAGCAGTTCTTC. Translated: CASSQNPMRLTYNEQFF.